This T cell receptor beta chain derives from a study of cytomegalovirus exposure and HLA in healthy donors. For the study at large: A subsequent analysis reported that the approximately 120 validation repertoires were produced on the same platform that had also been used for the roughly 700 first-cohort repertoires.

Study observations and caveats: Per published reports, the classifier diagnosed cytomegalovirus status with high specificity and sensitivity. Subsequent analysis of the 120 or so validation repertoires found a tendency for first-cohort TCR clusters to co-occur.

Assay: immunoSEQ multiplex PCR; the TCRdb copy retains only in-frame clones and omits some. Among 65,000 to 80,000 clones listed, 94% were seen once. The CDR3 consists of 13 residues. Looked up from germline, CDR1 is MNHEY and CDR2 is SVGAGI. The ends lost 5 bases at V and 3 bases at J; junction bases unmatched: 3. On this clone itself: Its antigen is not known.

The gene calls are TRBV6-5 and TRBJ2-5; TRBD2 aligns across 7 bases. The sequence came from a woman in her late teens or twenties in good health and CMV-seropositive. Sequenced input: PBMCs. The CDR3 sequence is CASSRDYKETQYF. Written as DNA, the CDR3 is TGTGCCAGCAGTCGGGACTACAAAGAGACCCAGTACTTC.